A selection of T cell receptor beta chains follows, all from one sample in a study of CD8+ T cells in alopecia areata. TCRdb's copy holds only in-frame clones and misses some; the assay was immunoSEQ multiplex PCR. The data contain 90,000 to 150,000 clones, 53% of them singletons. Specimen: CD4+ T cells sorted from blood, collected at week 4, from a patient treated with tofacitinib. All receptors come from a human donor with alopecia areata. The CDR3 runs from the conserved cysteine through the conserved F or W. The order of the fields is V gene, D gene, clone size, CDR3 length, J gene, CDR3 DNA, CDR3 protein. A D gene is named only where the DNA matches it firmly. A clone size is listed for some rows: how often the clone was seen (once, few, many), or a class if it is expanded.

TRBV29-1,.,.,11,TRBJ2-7,TGCAGCGTCGGACTGAACTACGAGCAGTACTTC,CSVGLNYEQYF
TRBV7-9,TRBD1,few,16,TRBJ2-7,TGTGCCAGCAGCTCACCGACAGGGGGCTTGTCTGAGGAGCAGTACTTC,CASSSPTGGLSEEQYF
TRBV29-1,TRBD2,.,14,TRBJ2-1,TGCAGCGTTGGAAGACTAGCGGCCTACAATGAGCAGTTCTTC,CSVGRLAAYNEQFF
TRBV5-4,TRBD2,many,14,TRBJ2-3,TGTGCCAGCAGCTTAGCGGGGCGCACAGATACGCAGTATTTT,CASSLAGRTDTQYF
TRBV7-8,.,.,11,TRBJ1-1,TGTGCCAGCAGAATGGGCACTGAAGCTTTCTTT,CASRMGTEAFF
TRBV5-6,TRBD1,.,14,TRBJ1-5,TGTGCCAGCAGCTCGGACAGGGGGGATCAGCCCCAGCATTTT,CASSSDRGDQPQHF
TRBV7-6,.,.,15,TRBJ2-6,TGTGCCAGCAGCTTCCACATAAGTGGGGCCAACGTCCTGACTTTC,CASSFHISGANVLTF
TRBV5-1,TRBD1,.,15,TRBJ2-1,TGCGCCAGCAGCTTGGCCAGGGGGCCAACAAATGAGCAGTTCTTC,CASSLARGPTNEQFF
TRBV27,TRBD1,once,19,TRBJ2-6,TGTGCCAGCAGTTCTCCCCGGGACAGGGGTTTAGCTGGGGCCAACGTCCTGACTTTC,CASSSPRDRGLAGANVLTF
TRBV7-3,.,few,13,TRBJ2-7,TGTGCCAGCAGCTTATGGCGCGATAGCGAGCAGTACTTC,CASSLWRDSEQYF
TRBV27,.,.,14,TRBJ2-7,TGTGCCAGCAGCCCCACCGGGACCCTCGACGAGCAGTACTTC,CASSPTGTLDEQYF
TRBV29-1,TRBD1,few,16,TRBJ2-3,TGCAGCGTTAACCTCCGGGACAGGGGACATGGCGATACGCAGTATTTT,CSVNLRDRGHGDTQYF
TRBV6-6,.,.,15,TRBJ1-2,TGTGCCAGCAGTTACTCGATGAGGGGGGGAAGCGGCTACACCTTC,CASSYSMRGGSGYTF
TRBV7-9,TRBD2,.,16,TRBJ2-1,TGTGCCAGCAGCGCGCCTAGCGGGAGGGCTCTGAATGAGCAGTTCTTC,CASSAPSGRALNEQFF
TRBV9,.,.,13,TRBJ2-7,TGTGCCAGCAGCGCGGACATAACGGGGGAGCAGTACTTC,CASSADITGEQYF
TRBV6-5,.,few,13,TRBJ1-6,TGTGCCAGCAGTCAAATAACAGGTTCACCCCTCCACTTT,CASSQITGSPLHF
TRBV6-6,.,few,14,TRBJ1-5,TGTGCCAGCCATGGGAGTGGGAACAATCAGCCCCAGCATTTT,CASHGSGNNQPQHF
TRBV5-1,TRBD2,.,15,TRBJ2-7,TGCGCCAGCAGCTTGGCAATGACTAGCGGTCACGAGCAGTACTTC,CASSLAMTSGHEQYF
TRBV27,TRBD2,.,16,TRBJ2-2,TGTGCCAGCAGTCCGGGACTAGCGGGAGCTCCCGGGGAGCTGTTTTTT,CASSPGLAGAPGELFF
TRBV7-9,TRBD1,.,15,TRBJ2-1,TGTGCCAGCAGCTCGACAGGGAAACGAGCCAATGAGCAGTTCTTC,CASSSTGKRANEQFF
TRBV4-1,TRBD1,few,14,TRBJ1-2,TGCGCCAGCAGCCAGATTCAGGGGGCGGGTGGCTACACCTTC,CASSQIQGAGGYTF
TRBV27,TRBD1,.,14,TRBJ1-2,TGTGCCAGCAGTCTCTACGGGACAGGCTATGGCTACACCTTC,CASSLYGTGYGYTF
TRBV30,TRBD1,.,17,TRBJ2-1,TGTGCCTGGAGTCAAACTGGACAGGGGCGGAAGTACAATGAGCAGTTCTTC,CAWSQTGQGRKYNEQFF
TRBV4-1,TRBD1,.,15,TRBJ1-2,TGCGCCAGCAGCCAAAATACGGGACAGGGCTATGGCTACACCTTC,CASSQNTGQGYGYTF
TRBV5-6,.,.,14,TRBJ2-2,TGTGCCAGCAGCTTGGGGCGAGCCACCGGGGAGCTGTTTTTT,CASSLGRATGELFF
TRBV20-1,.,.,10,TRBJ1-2,TGCAGTGCTGGTCGAGATGGCTACACCTTC,CSAGRDGYTF
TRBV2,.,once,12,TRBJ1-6,TGTGCCAGCAGGAACCAAGTTGTACCCCTCCACTTT,CASRNQVVPLHF
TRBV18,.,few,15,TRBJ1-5,TGTGCCAGCTCGGGTGGGACGGGGGCCGATCAGCCCCAGCATTTT,CASSGGTGADQPQHF
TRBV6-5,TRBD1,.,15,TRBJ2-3,TGTGCCAGCAGCCGAGGGGACAGGAACACAGATACGCAGTATTTT,CASSRGDRNTDTQYF
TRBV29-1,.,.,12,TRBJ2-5,TGCAGCGTGGGGGTAGGGGAAGAGACCCAGTACTTC,CSVGVGEETQYF
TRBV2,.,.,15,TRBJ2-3,TGTGCCAGCAGTGAAGTGTTTGGGGTCACAGATACGCAGTATTTT,CASSEVFGVTDTQYF
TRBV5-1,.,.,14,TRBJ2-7,TGCGCCAGCAGGGCCCAAGGGGGGACCTACGAGCAGTACTTC,CASRAQGGTYEQYF
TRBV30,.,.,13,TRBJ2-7,TGTGCCTGGAGTGTACTGGTAGGGGGCGAGCAGTACTTC,CAWSVLVGGEQYF
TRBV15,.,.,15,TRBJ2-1,TGTGCCACCAGCAGAGAAAGTTCGGGGTACAATGAGCAGTTCTTC,CATSRESSGYNEQFF
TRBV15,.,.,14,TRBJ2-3,TGTGCCACCAGCGGAAGACTAGAGGTAGATACGCAGTATTTT,CATSGRLEVDTQYF
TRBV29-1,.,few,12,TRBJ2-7,TGCAGCGTTGTTCCGGAAGTTGGCGAGCAGTACTTC,CSVVPEVGEQYF
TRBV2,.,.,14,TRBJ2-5,TGTGCCAGCACGGGCCGGGACAATCGAGAGACCCAGTACTTC,CASTGRDNRETQYF
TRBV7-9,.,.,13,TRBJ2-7,TGTGCCAGCAGCCAGGACAGTCCCTACGAGCAGTACTTC,CASSQDSPYEQYF
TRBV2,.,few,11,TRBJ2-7,TGTGCCAGCGAAGTGGGCTACGAGCAGTACTTC,CASEVGYEQYF
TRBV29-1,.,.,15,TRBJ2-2,TGCAGCGTTGGAAGGGCGGGCTATAACACCGGGGAGCTGTTTTTT,CSVGRAGYNTGELFF
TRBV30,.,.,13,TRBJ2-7,TGTGCCTGGAGTGTTTCCCAAGGCTACGAGCAGTACTTC,CAWSVSQGYEQYF
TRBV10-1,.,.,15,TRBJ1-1,TGCGCCAGCAGCCCCGGACAGCTCATGAACACTGAAGCTTTCTTT,CASSPGQLMNTEAFF
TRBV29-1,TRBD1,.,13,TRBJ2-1,TGCAGCGTTCGAAAGGGCCAGGGGGTCGAGCAGTTCTTC,CSVRKGQGVEQFF
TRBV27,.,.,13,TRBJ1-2,TGTGCCAGCAGTTCGACCGACTACTATGGCTACACCTTC,CASSSTDYYGYTF
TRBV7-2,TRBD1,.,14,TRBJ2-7,TGTGCCAGCAGCTATCGACAGGGGGCCTACGAGCAGTACTTC,CASSYRQGAYEQYF
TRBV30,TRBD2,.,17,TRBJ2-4,TGTGCTAGGAGACTAGCGGGAGGGCGGATAGCCAAAAACATTCAGTACTTC,CARRLAGGRIAKNIQYF
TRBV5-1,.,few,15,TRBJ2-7,TGCGCCAGCAGCTTTAGGGTAGGCGAGGCCGGCGAGCAGTACTTC,CASSFRVGEAGEQYF
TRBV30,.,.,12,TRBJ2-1,TGTGCCTGGAGCCCGACAGGAAATGAGCAGTTCTTC,CAWSPTGNEQFF
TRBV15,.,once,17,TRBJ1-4,TGTGCCACCAGCACCTGGACATTGAGGGGGGAAAATGAAAAACTGTTTTTT,CATSTWTLRGENEKLFF
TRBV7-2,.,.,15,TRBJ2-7,TGTGCCAGCAGCTTAGCGGGCTCGAACCCCTACGAGCAGTACTTC,CASSLAGSNPYEQYF
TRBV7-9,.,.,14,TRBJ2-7,TGTGCCAGCAGCCTTCAAGGTTCGGTTTCCGAGCAGTACTTC,CASSLQGSVSEQYF
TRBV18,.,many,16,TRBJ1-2,TGTGCCAGCTCACAGAATCAGGGACTATCACAGGATGGCTACACCTTC,CASSQNQGLSQDGYTF
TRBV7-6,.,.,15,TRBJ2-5,TGTGCCAGCAGGGATTCCGGGACGGCCCCAGGGGTCCAGTACTTC,CASRDSGTAPGVQYF
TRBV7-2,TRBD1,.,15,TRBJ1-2,TGTGCCAGCAGCTTAGAGGGACAGGGTAACTATGGCTACACCTTC,CASSLEGQGNYGYTF